The TCR beta chain under discussion was sequenced for a study of preoperative IRX-2 immunotherapy in early breast cancer. Assay used: immunoSEQ multiplex PCR; TCRdb lists only in-frame clones, some missing. The sample shows tens of thousands of clones, about four fifths of them seen only once. The treatment here: preoperative locoregional IRX-2 cytokine immunotherapy. This phase Ib study tested locoregional IRX-2 cytokine immunotherapy given before surgery. The CDR3 is 13 residues long. Germline CDR1 and CDR2: MNHGY and SAAAGT. Trimming cost V 6 bases and J 3 bases; bases outside gene matches: 4. This receptor was obtained from a human donor with breast cancer. The V and J genes are TRBV6-8 and TRBJ1-1, with 7 bases matching TRBD1. Here the sequenced sample was lymph node tissue, taken after IRX-2 immunotherapy. The CDR3 DNA is TGTGCCAGCAGGGACAGGTGGGACACTGAAGCTTTCTTT. Protein product: CASRDRWDTEAFF.